This T cell receptor (beta chain) was captured in a study of beta chain features in type 1 diabetes. The length of the CDR3 is 13 residues. CDR1 is MDHEN and CDR2 is SYDVKM in the germline V gene. Losses at the gene ends were 7 bases for V and 6 bases for J; bases not matched to a gene: 9. This clone was seen only a few times. What it recognizes is unknown. The whole isolated RNA underwent reverse transcription, so sequencing captured expressed TCRB transcripts. Data came from immunoSEQ multiplex PCR; TCRdb stores just in-frame clones and leaves some out. The table records about 340,000 clones, approximately 9.7% of them present only once. Whole-study results and caveats: When Type 1 diabetes patients were examined, their TCRB CDR3s proved moderately but significantly shorter in all four CD4+ subsets. PCR might favor shorter templates, equally in patients and controls.

The TCR comes from a young man with type 1 diabetes. V gene TRBV28 combines with J gene TRBJ2-7; 7 nucleotides match TRBD1. Sample: central memory CD4+ T cells from blood. CDR3 region: CASNRQGPLEQYF. The CDR3 nucleotides are TGTGCCAGCAACAGACAGGGCCCCCTCGAGCAGTACTTC.